The clone carrying this T cell receptor (beta chain) was detected only a few times. What it binds is unknown. The sample originates from a study of shared clonotypes between healthy human individuals. Study information: A couple of female and a few male donors aged 18 to 49 were enrolled.

The V and J ends lost 4 bases and 7 bases, in that order; junction bases with no gene match: 6. CDR1 and CDR2 from the germline V gene are SGHNT and YYREEE (reference sequence). The CDR3 consists of 16 residues. Clones were read by immunoSEQ multiplex PCR, and TCRdb kept only the in-frame ones, dropping some. This table has roughly 640,000 clones, roughly 70% appearing once. General study results and limits: In several donors, around 5% of naive CD4 clonotypes appeared in common.

What was sequenced was memory CD4+ T cells sorted from blood. The sample's subset: CD45RA-negative fraction. The V and J genes are TRBV5-4 and TRBJ2-1; 15 bases align to TRBD2. This sequence originates from a woman aged 30 to 39 in good health. CDR3 amino acids: CASSPGLAGGGNEQFF. In nucleotides, the CDR3 is TGTGCCAGCAGCCCCGGACTAGCGGGAGGGGGGAATGAGCAGTTCTTC.